This is a list of T cell receptor beta chains from one sample in a study of T cells after yellow fever vaccination. One entry per CDR3 protein results from TCRdb running MiXCR on the 5' RACE reads. The table has some 320,000 distinct CDR3 sequences, approximately 4.3% seen once. The specimen was PBMCs, collected 15 days after the yellow fever booster vaccination. Receptor source: a man between 18 and 29 years old who received the YFV17D yellow fever vaccine. Both conserved end residues are part of each CDR3. The order of the fields is D gene, V gene, clone size, J gene, CDR3 protein, CDR3 DNA. The D gene is left open where the match is weak. Some rows mark clone size as missing; the rest say once, few, many or name a class of expanded clone.

>TRBD1|TRBV15|many|TRBJ2-1
CATSWDRVSNEQFF
TGTGCCACCAGCTGGGACAGGGTAAGCAATGAGCAGTTCTTC
>-|TRBV12-3/TRBV12-4|many|TRBJ2-5
CASSLFGGEETQYF
TGTGCCAGCAGTTTATTCGGGGGAGAGGAGACCCAGTACTTC
>-|TRBV18|many|TRBJ1-1
CASSSQGLNTEAFF
TGTGCCAGCTCCTCCCAGGGACTGAACACTGAAGCTTTCTTT
>TRBD1|TRBV5-1|-|TRBJ1-2
CASSSGQGAIEEGYTF
TGCGCCAGCAGCTCCGGACAGGGGGCGATAGAAGAGGGCTACACCTTC
>-|TRBV29-1|few|TRBJ2-7
CSVEGAEGTYEQYF
TGCAGCGTTGAAGGAGCGGAGGGTACCTACGAGCAGTACTTC
>-|TRBV9|few|TRBJ1-2
CASSVSGQSNYGYTF
TGTGCCAGCAGCGTATCTGGACAGTCTAACTATGGCTACACCTTC
>TRBD1|TRBV29-1|-|TRBJ2-3
CSVVSGDRGPDTQYF
TGCAGCGTTGTCTCCGGAGACAGGGGTCCTGATACGCAGTATTTT
>-|TRBV7-8|-|TRBJ2-1
CASSRTGTPSYNEQFF
TGTGCCAGCAGCAGAACCGGGACACCTTCCTACAATGAGCAGTTCTTC
>-|TRBV10-3|-|TRBJ1-1
CAISTGTTEAFF
TGTGCCATCAGTACAGGGACCACTGAAGCTTTCTTT
>-|TRBV20-1|few|TRBJ1-1
CSADRTNTEAFF
TGCAGTGCTGACAGAACCAACACTGAAGCTTTCTTT
>-|TRBV12-3/TRBV12-4|many|TRBJ1-4
CASSSAGDTVF
TGTGCCAGCAGCTCCGCTGGGGACACTGTTTTT
>-|TRBV4-3|many|TRBJ1-4
CASSPLVGAGAGKLFF
TGCGCCAGCAGCCCCTTGGTAGGGGCCGGCGCTGGAAAACTGTTTTTT
>TRBD2|TRBV7-6|-|TRBJ2-2
CASSLPTIGGAGSTGELFF
TGTGCCAGCAGCCTTCCGACTATCGGGGGGGCGGGAAGCACCGGGGAGCTGTTTTTT
>-|TRBV4-2|many|TRBJ1-4
CASSQDFQATNEKLFF
TGTGCCAGCAGCCAAGATTTTCAAGCAACTAATGAAAAACTGTTTTTT
>TRBD1|TRBV10-3|many|TRBJ1-5
CAISDGQGAEQPQHF
TGTGCCATCAGTGACGGACAGGGGGCAGAACAGCCCCAGCATTTT
>-|TRBV7-3|many|TRBJ1-2
CASSLVGVGGPNYGYTF
TGTGCCAGCAGCTTAGTAGGTGTTGGAGGCCCTAACTATGGCTACACCTTC
>TRBD1|TRBV7-8|-|TRBJ2-1
CASRPRTGYNEQFF
TGTGCCAGCAGGCCTCGGACAGGCTACAATGAGCAGTTCTTC
>TRBD1|TRBV9|many|TRBJ1-6
CASSVGDRGSSPLHF
TGTGCCAGCAGCGTAGGGGACAGGGGGTCGTCACCCCTCCACTTT
>-|TRBV7-2|-|TRBJ1-1
CASSTGLINTEAFF
TGTGCCAGCAGCACGGGACTGATCAACACTGAAGCTTTCTTT
>-|TRBV12-3/TRBV12-4|few|TRBJ2-6
CASRINLSGANVLTF
TGTGCCAGCAGGATCAACCTCTCTGGGGCCAACGTCCTGACTTTC
>TRBD2|TRBV10-3|few|TRBJ2-5
CAISERIAGKETQYF
TGTGCCATCAGTGAGAGAATAGCGGGGAAAGAGACCCAGTACTTC
>-|TRBV19|-|TRBJ1-5
CASSTTQVHQPQHF
TGTGCCAGTAGTACCACACAAGTCCATCAGCCCCAGCATTTT
>TRBD2|TRBV11-2|-|TRBJ2-5
CASSQTSGTEETQYF
TGTGCCAGCAGCCAGACTAGCGGGACTGAGGAGACCCAGTACTTC
>-|TRBV20-1|few|TRBJ1-5
CSAPSPGPQHF
TGCAGTGCCCCCTCCCCGGGACCCCAGCATTTT
>-|TRBV24-1|-|TRBJ2-1
CATSGPRQYNEQFF
TGTGCCACCAGTGGTCCTCGACAGTACAATGAGCAGTTCTTC
>TRBD2|TRBV6-4|many|TRBJ2-3
CASSEGAGAADTQYF
TGTGCCAGCAGTGAAGGAGCGGGGGCCGCAGATACGCAGTATTTT
>-|TRBV7-2|-|TRBJ2-3
CASSPGWGLTDTQYF
TGTGCCAGCAGCCCCGGGTGGGGGCTCACAGATACGCAGTATTTT
>-|TRBV5-1|many|TRBJ1-1
CASSSDSYNTEAFF
TGCGCCAGCAGCTCGGACAGTTACAACACTGAAGCTTTCTTT
>-|TRBV20-1|many|TRBJ2-3
CSASPSESDTQYF
TGCAGTGCTTCCCCTTCAGAGTCAGATACGCAGTATTTT
>-|TRBV4-2|many|TRBJ1-2
CASSPADGALYGYTF
TGTGCCAGCAGCCCAGCGGATGGGGCACTCTATGGCTACACCTTC
>TRBD2|TRBV20-1|many|TRBJ2-3
CSLGLAGNTDTQYF
TGCAGTCTCGGACTAGCGGGGAATACAGATACGCAGTATTTT
>TRBD1|TRBV3-1|few|TRBJ2-1
CASSQEAARGQSYNEQFF
TGTGCCAGCAGCCAAGAAGCGGCTCGGGGACAGTCCTACAATGAGCAGTTCTTC
>TRBD2|TRBV20-1|-|TRBJ2-5
CSAGAGGQETQYF
TGCAGTGCGGGAGCGGGGGGGCAAGAGACCCAGTACTTC
>TRBD2|TRBV12-3/TRBV12-4|-|TRBJ2-7
CASNLAGAYEQYF
TGTGCCAGCAACCTAGCGGGGGCCTACGAGCAGTACTTC
>-|TRBV12-3/TRBV12-4|many|TRBJ2-2
CASSLTPGNTGELFF
TGTGCCAGCAGTTTGACCCCAGGGAACACCGGGGAGCTGTTTTTT
>-|TRBV7-9|many|TRBJ2-1
CASSFLTQNEQFF
TGTGCCAGCAGCTTCCTGACTCAAAATGAGCAGTTCTTC
>TRBD1|TRBV5-1|-|TRBJ2-1
CASSGGTGPPYNEQFF
TGCGCCAGCAGCGGAGGGACAGGGCCCCCCTACAATGAGCAGTTCTTC
>TRBD2|TRBV5-4|-|TRBJ2-3
CASSSGTARATDTQYF
TGTGCCAGCAGCAGCGGGACGGCCCGGGCAACAGATACGCAGTATTTT
>-|TRBV7-2|many|TRBJ2-7
CASSPTRGPYEQYF
TGTGCCAGCAGCCCGACACGGGGACCCTACGAGCAGTACTTC
>-|TRBV5-1|-|TRBJ1-3
CASSLDYDGNTIYF
TGCGCCAGCAGCTTGGATTACGATGGAAACACCATATATTTT
>-|TRBV12-3/TRBV12-4|few|TRBJ2-4
CASLLGNIQYF
TGTGCCAGCCTCCTGGGGAACATTCAGTACTTC
>-|TRBV7-2|-|TRBJ1-5
CASSPNMGAQPQHF
TGTGCCAGCAGCCCAAATATGGGGGCTCAGCCCCAGCATTTT
>-|TRBV4-2|-|TRBJ2-1
CASSQDPGNNEQFF
TGTGCCAGCAGCCAAGACCCAGGGAACAATGAGCAGTTCTTC
>TRBD1|TRBV5-1|few|TRBJ2-5
CASSEGTGQETQYF
TGCGCCAGCAGCGAAGGGACAGGCCAAGAGACCCAGTACTTC
>TRBD1|TRBV3-1|few|TRBJ2-2
CASHGTGPPAGELFF
TGTGCCAGCCACGGGACAGGACCCCCAGCCGGGGAGCTGTTTTTT
>-|TRBV28|few|TRBJ1-6
CASSFVQSRRSSPLHF
TGTGCCAGCAGTTTCGTGCAGTCCCGTCGCAGTTCACCCCTCCACTTT
>TRBD1|TRBV12-3/TRBV12-4|-|TRBJ1-1
CASSLIGDRGTFF
TGTGCCAGCAGTTTGATAGGGGACAGGGGAACTTTCTTT
>-|TRBV20-1|many|TRBJ2-1
CSASTSADEQFF
TGCAGTGCTTCGACCTCAGCCGATGAGCAGTTCTTC